Sequencing of this T cell receptor (beta chain) was carried out in a study of blood T cell repertoires in COVID-19. Study in general: Nucleic acid was either cDNA or gDNA, and it came from T cells, B-cell-depleted T cells, or PBMCs.

In the authors' methods: Reference gene primer amplification in the assay estimated nucleated cell counts. TCRdb keeps only in-frame clones here, not all; method: immunoSEQ multiplex PCR. V and J calls and clone size are those listed in that table; D and trimming were worked out from the DNA. The sample holds some 240,000 clones, around 83% seen once. Losses at the gene ends were 4 bases for V and 8 bases for J; bases not matched to a gene: 15. The CDR3 consists of 17 residues. Germline loops: CDR1 LNHDA, CDR2 SQIVND (reference sequence). Sequenced: peripheral blood. This TCR was sampled from a woman older than 75 with acute or convalescent COVID-19. The chain joins TRBV19 to TRBJ1-4, with 8 bases matching TRBD1. CDR3 DNA sequence: TGTGCCAGTAGTAAGGACAGGGCCCCGCGCGGGGGAGAAAAACTGTTTTTT. It encodes CASSKDRAPRGGEKLFF.